This passage covers 14 T cell receptor beta chains from one sample sequenced in a study of response to subunit inactivated influenza vaccine. TCRdb passed the RT-PCR reads through MiXCR, listing each CDR3 protein once. This table has about half a million distinct CDR3 sequences, less than 8% appearing once. Source: PBMCs from blood, taken around 25 months after vaccination. The receptor source for this set is a man aged 45 to 70 who received an inactivated influenza vaccine.

As to this clonotype: The final CDR3 position lacks the conserved phenylalanine or tryptophan, pointing to a likely read error. The gene calls are TRBV7-2 and TRBJ2-7; D possibly corresponds to TRBD1 (6 bases). V was trimmed by 4 bases and J by 5 bases, leaving 15 bases between them. Germline values: CDR1 SGHTA, CDR2 FQGNSA. CDR3 length: 14 residues. The CDR3 is CASSSLTGFHEQYL. The DNA of the CDR3 is TGTGCCAGCAGCTCTCTAACAGGGTTTCACGAGCAGTACCTC.

This clonotype came up many times. This chain's CDR3 is CASSSLAGASDTQYF. The DNA for the CDR3 is TGTGCCAGCAGTTCATTAGCGGGAGCGTCAGATACGCAGTATTTT. The rearrangement uses TRBV28 and TRBJ2-3, with 9 bases matching TRBD2. The CDR3 length is 15 residues. Trimming took 4 bases from V and 4 from J; bases not matched to a gene: 6. Germline CDR1 reads MDHEN; CDR2 reads SYDVKM. Full variable domain (rest looked up from reference TRBV28 and TRBJ2-3): DVKVTQSSRYLVKRTGEKVFLECVQDMDHENMFWYRQDPGLGLRLIYFSYDVKMKEKGDIPEGYSVSREKKERFSLILESASTNQTSMYLCASSSLAGASDTQYFGPGTRLTVL.

The chain uses TRBV6-1 and TRBJ1-5; the D is unclear. The CDR3 length is 14 residues. Germline lookup yields CDR1 MNHNS and CDR2 SASEGT. V gave up 6 bases and J gave up 3 bases, with 12 bases separating them. The CDR3 DNA reads TGTGCCAGCAGGGGAGGTCCCAACAATCAGCCCCAGCATTTT. The encoded protein is CASRGGPNNQPQHF.

Ten or more counts support this clonotype. V gene TRBV4-2 combines with J gene TRBJ1-6; D is possibly TRBD1 (5 bases). The CDR3 totals 17 residues. Per the germline V gene, CDR1 is LGHNA and CDR2 is YNFKEQ. Trimming took off 3 bases at V and 4 bases at J, with 16 bases between the two ends. Here the CDR3 DNA reads TGTGCCAGCAGCCAGGAGGGCATGGGGGGTTATAATTCACCCCTCCACTTT. This gives the protein CASSQEGMGGYNSPLHF.

The rearrangement uses TRBV27 and TRBJ1-5; TRBD1 agrees at 10 bases. The CDR3 runs 15 residues. V gave up 7 bases and J gave up 3 bases; unmatched junction bases: 6. Germline lookup yields CDR1 MNHEY and CDR2 SMNVEV (reference sequence). The CDR3 protein is CASKEGQGNNQPQHF. The CDR3 nucleotides are TGTGCCAGCAAGGAGGGACAGGGGAACAATCAGCCCCAGCATTTT.

The J gene is TRBJ2-4, the V gene TRBV12-3 or TRBV12-4; a weak D match, TRBD2 (5 bases). V was shortened by 9 bases and J by 11 bases, with 26 bases between the two germline ends. The length of the CDR3 is 15 residues. The CDR3 coding sequence is TGTGCCAGTGGTTTATTCGTCTCTAGCCGGGTTGTTCAGTACTTC. Protein product: CASGLFVSSRVVQYF.

In its sample, this clonotype was seen a few times. The rearrangement joins TRBV30 to TRBJ2-5, with a weak D call TRBD1 (6 bases). This CDR3 spans 14 amino acids. Trimming left V 1 base short and J 5 bases short, with 14 bases between. Germline CDR1 GTSNPN, CDR2 SVGIG (reference sequence). This chain's CDR3 is CAWSGKGGMETQYF. Written as DNA, the CDR3 is TGTGCCTGGAGTGGGAAAGGGGGTATGGAGACCCAGTACTTC.

This clonotype was picked up many times. The chain carries TRBV5-6 and TRBJ2-7, with D possibly being TRBD1 (6 bases). This CDR3 has 13 residues. The V gene's germline CDR1 is SGHDT and CDR2 YYEEEE. With 4 bases removed from V and 6 bases from J, the gap between germline ends came to 14 bases. The CDR3 DNA reads TGTGCCAGCAGCGAGGGACACCGACCCGAGCAGTACTTC. Protein product: CASSEGHRPEQYF.

This clonotype occurred many times. The gene calls are TRBV5-1 and TRBJ1-5; TRBD1 matches at 7 bases. This CDR3 comprises 14 residues. Germline loops: CDR1 SGHRS, CDR2 YFSETQ. J lost 7 bases, V lost 4 bases, and 8 bases had no gene match. CDR3 in amino acids: CASSLRQGQQPQHF. The DNA of the CDR3 is TGCGCCAGCAGCCTACGACAGGGACAGCAGCCCCAGCATTTT.

This clonotype was seen ten or more times. The junction differs from germline at one of its ends, possibly a read error. This chain links TRBV12-3 or TRBV12-4 with TRBJ2-3, with 12 bases matching TRBD2. The CDR3 has 14 residues. CDR3 nucleotides: TGTGCCAGCAGTCTAGCGGGAGGGCAAGATACGCAGTATTTT. It is translated as CASSLAGGQDTQYF.

The CDR3 sequence: CASSTRQGTDTQYF. DNA for the CDR3: TGTGCCAGCAGCACCCGACAGGGCACAGATACGCAGTATTTT. The rearrangement links TRBV7-8 to TRBJ2-3, with D tentatively TRBD1 (6 bases). In germline, CDR1 is SGHVS, CDR2 FQNEAQ. V dropped 5 bases and J dropped 1 base, with 10 bases sitting between them. This CDR3 is built from 14 residues. Drawing the rest from reference TRBV7-8 and TRBJ2-3, the complete variable domain is GAGVSQSPRYKVAKRGQDVALRCDPISGHVSLFWYQQALGQGPEFLTYFQNEAQLDKSGLPSDRFFAERPEGSVSTLKIQRTQQEDSAVYLCASSTRQGTDTQYFGPGTRLTVL.

J is TRBJ1-3 and V is TRBV7-8; 7 nucleotides match TRBD1. CDR3 size: 16 residues. J gave up 0 bases and V 8 bases, and 10 bases lay outside the gene matches. In germline, CDR1 is SGHVS, CDR2 FQNEAQ. DNA of the CDR3: TGTGCCAGCGGACAGGCCAGGGCGATCTCTGGAAACACCATATATTTT. Its translation is CASGQARAISGNTIYF.

This clonotype was found a few times. The rearrangement joins TRBV7-9 to TRBJ2-5; TRBD2 agrees at 12 bases. The CDR3 sequence is 15 residues long. Germline assignment: CDR1 SEHNR and CDR2 FQNEAQ (reference sequence). V shed 5 bases, J shed 4 bases, and the junction held 5 bases outside the gene matches. This CDR3 reads CASSARLAGVETQYF. The DNA of the CDR3 is TGTGCCAGCAGCGCCAGACTAGCGGGAGTAGAGACCCAGTACTTC.

The chain links TRBV2 to TRBJ2-1; TRBD2 aligns across 10 bases. This CDR3 has 13 amino acids. V was pared by 8 bases and J by 8 bases, with 6 bases of the junction left unmatched. The germline V gene encodes CDR1 SNHLY and CDR2 FYNNEI. CDR3: CASGLAGVDEQFF. In DNA, the CDR3 is TGTGCCAGCGGGCTAGCGGGGGTTGATGAGCAGTTCTTC.